A single sample gave rise to the 19 T cell receptor beta chains below, sequenced in a study of long-term antiretroviral therapy in people with HIV. The assay, immunoSEQ v3.0, was run at survey level. Method: immunoSEQ multiplex PCR; TCRdb's copy keeps in-frame clones and lacks some. This table holds about 25,000 clones, roughly nine tenths found once. Sequencing was performed on unsorted PBMCs, taken 1.9 years after starting antiretroviral therapy. These receptors originate from a woman under 40 with HIV.

The CDR3 bases are TGTGCCAGCTCACCACAGCCCACTAACTATGGCTACACCTTC. Translating it yields CASSPQPTNYGYTF. The V call is TRBV18, the J call TRBJ1-2; D is unresolved. The CDR3 is 14 residues long. The V gene's germline CDR1 is KGHSH and CDR2 LQKENI. Trimming took off 1 base at V and 0 bases at J, with 6 bases between the two ends.

This clone appeared once. V usage is TRBV29-1 and J usage is TRBJ2-3, with TRBD2 as a possible D gene (6 bases). Germline loops: CDR1 SQVTM, CDR2 ANQGSEA. Trimming stripped 5 bases from V and 4 bases from J, with 13 bases between. The CDR3 has 13 residues. For the CDR3, the DNA is TGCAGCGTTAGGGACTCGCCTCCAGATACGCAGTATTTT. This translates into CSVRDSPPDTQYF.

V is TRBV27 and J is TRBJ2-3, with D hard to call. Trimming shortened V by 6 bases and J by 4 bases, and 14 bases separated the two germline ends. The CDR3 spans 14 residues. Germline V gives CDR1 MNHEY, CDR2 SMNVEV (reference sequence). CDR3 DNA sequence: TGTGCCAGCAGAAAGGACGGCGGTTCAGATACGCAGTATTTT. Protein: CASRKDGGSDTQYF.

The rearrangement links TRBV19 to TRBJ1-1; D call uncertain. Between the trimmed V and J ends, which lost 1 base and 4 bases, there was a span of 10 bases. Germline V CDR1 and CDR2: LNHDA, SQIVND (reference sequence). The CDR3 runs to 14 residues. CDR3 sequence: CASSIGYLGTEAFF. Written as DNA, the CDR3 is TGTGCCAGTAGTATAGGCTATTTAGGCACTGAAGCTTTCTTT.

The genes are TRBV7-9 and TRBJ1-6; D is ambiguous. Germline CDR1 and CDR2: SEHNR and FQNEAQ (reference sequence). CDR3 length: 16 amino acids. V lost 0 bases to trimming and J lost 5 bases, with 11 bases between them. CDR3 region: CASSLAAGQNNSPLHF. The CDR3 DNA follows: TGTGCCAGCAGCTTAGCGGCTGGTCAGAATAATTCACCCCTCCACTTT.

V gene TRBV5-6 combines with J gene TRBJ2-1, with a tentative D call TRBD1 (5 bases). Germline assignment: CDR1 SGHDT and CDR2 YYEEEE. The V gene lost 4 bases and the J gene lost 2 bases, with 19 bases spanning the gap. CDR3 length: 17 amino acids. CDR3 protein: CASSPKRQSSAYNEQFF. CDR3 DNA sequence: TGTGCCAGCAGCCCTAAACGACAGTCTAGTGCCTACAATGAGCAGTTCTTC. The full variable domain, rest sourced from reference TRBV5-6 and TRBJ2-1, is DAGVTQSPTHLIKTRGQQVTLRCSPKSGHDTVSWYQQALGQGPQFIFQYYEEEERQRGNFPDRFSGHQFPNYSSELNVNALLLGDSALYLCASSPKRQSSAYNEQFFGPGTRLTVL.

V and J are TRBV7-6 and TRBJ1-1, with 8 positions matching TRBD1. The CDR3 has 14 amino acids. V was clipped by 5 bases and J by 5 bases; unmatched bases: 7. CDR1 SGHVS and CDR2 FNYEAQ come from the germline V gene. DNA for the CDR3: TGTGCCAGCAGCCGGACAGGGATAGGAACTGAAGCTTTCTTT. Translated: CASSRTGIGTEAFF.

The gene calls are TRBV7-6 and TRBJ1-4; a possible D gene is TRBD1 (5 bases). Germline V gene data show CDR1 as SGHVS and CDR2 as FNYEAQ. The CDR3 spans 14 residues. Trimming removed 6 bases from V and 6 bases from J, with 14 bases in between. The chain's CDR3 is CASSFGTLDEKLFF. DNA of the CDR3: TGTGCCAGCAGTTTCGGGACCCTGGATGAAAAACTGTTTTTT.

The CDR3 DNA reads TGTGCCAGTAGCACCACACCCAAACTATCGAGGGGAGGCCCAACTCGCCACATTCAGTACTTC. This gives the protein CASSTTPKLSRGGPTRHIQYF. This chain connects TRBV19 to TRBJ2-4; TRBD2 is a possible D gene (6 bases). The V gene's germline CDR1 is LNHDA and CDR2 SQIVND (reference sequence). The ends were cut back, 6 bases at V and 8 bases at J, with 38 bases in the middle. The CDR3 covers 21 residues.

The rearrangement links TRBV13 to TRBJ2-3, with 12 bases matching TRBD1. There are 15 residues in the CDR3. The germline V gene has CDR1 PRHDT and CDR2 FYEKMQ (reference sequence). V was clipped by 5 bases and J by 5 bases; unmatched bases: 5. The CDR3, as DNA: TGTGCCAGCAGCGCCCGGGACAGGGGGCAAGATACGCAGTATTTT. Translation gives CASSARDRGQDTQYF.

This rearrangement joins TRBV7-2 to TRBJ1-3; weak D call: TRBD1 (6 bases). This CDR3 contains 14 residues. CDR1 is SGHTA and CDR2 is FQGNSA in the germline V gene. Trimming left V 6 bases short and J 2 bases short, with 11 bases between. In DNA, the CDR3 is TGTGCCAGCAGGGTCCCAGGGGCTGGAAACACCATATATTTT. This gives the protein CASRVPGAGNTIYF.

The CDR3 DNA is TGCGCCAGCAGCTTGGATGGGTGGTATAGTTCCTACAATGAGCAGTTCTTC. This encodes CASSLDGWYSSYNEQFF. The V gene is TRBV5-1, the J gene TRBJ2-1; no clear D. The V gene lost 0 bases and the J gene lost 1 base, with 14 bases spanning the gap. The CDR3 consists of 17 residues. From germline, CDR1 is SGHRS and CDR2 YFSETQ.

The chain links TRBV27 to TRBJ2-2; the D is unclear. This CDR3 has 12 amino acids. The ends were cut back, 6 bases at V and 4 bases at J, with 6 bases in the middle. Germline V CDR1 and CDR2: MNHEY, SMNVEV (reference sequence). The CDR3 sequence is CASSAVTGELFF. CDR3 DNA sequence: TGTGCCAGCAGCGCTGTCACCGGGGAGCTGTTTTTT.

This clone was picked up one time. V and J are TRBV10-3 and TRBJ2-3; D possibly uses TRBD1 or TRBD2 (6 bases each). Germline CDR1 ENHRY, CDR2 SYGVKD. The CDR3 contains 16 residues. The ends were cut back, 8 bases at V and 4 bases at J, with 22 bases in the middle. CDR3 DNA: TGTGCCATCCGGCTTGGGGGTGGGGGGCGCGCAGATACGCAGTATTTT. It encodes CAIRLGGGGRADTQYF.

This clone was seen just once. The chain has TRBV6-5 and TRBJ1-1, with 8 bases aligning to TRBD1. V shed 7 bases and J 0 bases; nucleotides not matched to a gene: 4. The V gene's germline CDR1 is MNHEY and CDR2 SVGAGI. This CDR3 region has 14 residues. The CDR3 loop is CASKLDRVNTEAFF. CDR3 nucleotides: TGTGCCAGCAAATTGGACAGGGTGAACACTGAAGCTTTCTTT.

The chain carries TRBV19 and TRBJ2-3; D may correspond to TRBD1 or TRBD2 (6 bases each). The CDR3 is 16 amino acids. Looked up from germline, CDR1 is LNHDA and CDR2 is SQIVND (reference sequence). V was cut by 6 bases and J by 2 bases, with 18 bases left in between. CDR3 in DNA: TGTGCCAGTAGCGCACGAGGGAGGACAGCCACAGATACGCAGTATTTT. This gives the protein CASSARGRTATDTQYF.

V gene TRBV14 combines with J gene TRBJ1-1; 8 nucleotides agree with TRBD1. The CDR3 length is 15 residues. J lost 1 base, V lost 2 bases, and 3 bases had no gene match. Germline V gene data show CDR1 as SGHDN and CDR2 as FVKESK. Written as DNA, the CDR3 is TGTGCCAGCAGCCAAAGAGACAGGGGGAACACTGAAGCTTTCTTT. This sequence encodes CASSQRDRGNTEAFF.

V usage is TRBV5-8 and J usage is TRBJ1-1, with 9 bases that match TRBD1. In germline, CDR1 is SGHTS, CDR2 YDEGEE. J lost 6 bases, V lost 4 bases, and 10 bases had no gene match. The CDR3 loop spans 15 amino acids. In DNA form, the CDR3 reads TGTGCCAGCAGCCCCTCCGGGACAGGGAAATCTGAAGCTTTCTTT. Protein sequence: CASSPSGTGKSEAFF. The full variable domain, rest sourced from reference TRBV5-8 and TRBJ1-1, is EAGVTQSPTHLIKTRGQQATLRCSPISGHTSVYWYQQALGLGLQFLLWYDEGEERNRGNFPPRFSGRQFPNYSSELNVNALELEDSALYLCASSPSGTGKSEAFFGQGTRLTVV.

The rearrangement joins TRBV5-4 to TRBJ1-2, with 7 positions matching TRBD1. Germline CDR1 SGHNT, CDR2 YYREEE (reference sequence). The ends lost 1 base at V and 7 bases at J; junction bases unmatched: 7. The CDR3 contains 14 residues. CDR3 amino acids: CASSLQGVNGGYTF. The CDR3 bases are TGTGCCAGCAGCTTGCAGGGGGTGAACGGTGGCTACACCTTC.